This TCR beta chain is drawn from a study of PD-1 blockade in mismatch repair-deficient tumors. For the study at large: Patients had around 11 mismatch repair-deficient cancer types and were previously treated and progressing.

The CDR3 loop spans 14 amino acids. From germline, CDR1 is KGHSH and CDR2 LQKENI. The V gene lost 0 bases and the J gene lost 2 bases, with 6 bases spanning the gap. PCR or immunohistochemistry showed mismatch repair deficiency in every enrolled patient. Data came from immunoSEQ multiplex PCR; TCRdb stores just in-frame clones and leaves some out. The data show about 67,000 clones, about 72% seen once. This chain connects TRBV18 to TRBJ2-3; D call uncertain. Sequencing used peripheral blood, obtained 2 weeks after starting pembrolizumab. The sequence was obtained from an adult with mismatch repair-deficient cancer. In nucleotides, the CDR3 is TGTGCCAGCTCACCACCATCGACCACAGATACGCAGTATTTT. Its protein product is CASSPPSTTDTQYF.